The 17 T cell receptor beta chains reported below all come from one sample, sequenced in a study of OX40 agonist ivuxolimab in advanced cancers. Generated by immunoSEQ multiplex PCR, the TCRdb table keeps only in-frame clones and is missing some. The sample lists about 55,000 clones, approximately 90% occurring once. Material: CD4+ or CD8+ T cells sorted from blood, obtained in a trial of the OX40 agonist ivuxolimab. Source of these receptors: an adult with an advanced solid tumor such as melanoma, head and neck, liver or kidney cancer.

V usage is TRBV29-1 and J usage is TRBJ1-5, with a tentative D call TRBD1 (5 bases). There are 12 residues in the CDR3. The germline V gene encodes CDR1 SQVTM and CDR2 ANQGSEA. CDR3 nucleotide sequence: TGCAGTGCCGGGGGGAACAATCAGCCCCAGCATTTT. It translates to CSAGGNNQPQHF.

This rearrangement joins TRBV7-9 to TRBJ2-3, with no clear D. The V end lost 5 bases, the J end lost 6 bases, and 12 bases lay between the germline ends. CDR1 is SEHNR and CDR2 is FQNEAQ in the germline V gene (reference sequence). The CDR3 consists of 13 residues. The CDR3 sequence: CASSHTEADTQYF. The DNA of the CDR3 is TGTGCCAGCAGCCATACAGAAGCGGATACGCAGTATTTT.

The CDR3 loop is CASSPATWTGNTEAFF. For the CDR3, the DNA is TGTGCCAGCTCGCCGGCAACCTGGACAGGGAACACTGAAGCTTTCTTT. The chain combines TRBV18 with TRBJ1-1, with TRBD1 identical over 7 bases. J gave up 1 base and V 6 bases, and 11 bases lay outside the gene matches. Germline V gene data show CDR1 as KGHSH and CDR2 as LQKENI. This CDR3 region has 16 residues. The full variable domain, in which reference TRBV18 and TRBJ1-1 provide the parts outside the CDR3, is NAGVMQNPRHLVRRRGQEARLRCSPMKGHSHVYWYRQLPEEGLKFMVYLQKENIIDESGMPKERFSAEFPKEGPSILRIQQVVRGDSAAYFCASSPATWTGNTEAFFGQGTRLTVV.

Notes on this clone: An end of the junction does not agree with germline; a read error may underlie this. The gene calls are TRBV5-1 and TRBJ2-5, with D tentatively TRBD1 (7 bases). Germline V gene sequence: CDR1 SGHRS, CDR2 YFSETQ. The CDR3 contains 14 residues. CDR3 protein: CASTTGGQRETQHF. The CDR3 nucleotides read TGCGCCAGCACCACCGGGGGACAGAGGGAGACCCAGCACTTC.

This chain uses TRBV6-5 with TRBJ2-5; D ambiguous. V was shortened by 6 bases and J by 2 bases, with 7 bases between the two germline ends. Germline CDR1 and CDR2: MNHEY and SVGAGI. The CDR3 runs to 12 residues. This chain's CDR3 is CASRDPQETQYF. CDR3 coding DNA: TGTGCCAGCAGAGACCCTCAAGAGACCCAGTACTTC.

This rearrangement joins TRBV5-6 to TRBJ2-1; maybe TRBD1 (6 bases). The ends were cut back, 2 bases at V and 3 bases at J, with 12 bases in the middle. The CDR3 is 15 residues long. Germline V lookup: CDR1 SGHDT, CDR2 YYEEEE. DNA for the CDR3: TGTGCCAGCAGCTTAGGGGGAGTCGGCTACAATGAGCAGTTCTTC. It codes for CASSLGGVGYNEQFF.

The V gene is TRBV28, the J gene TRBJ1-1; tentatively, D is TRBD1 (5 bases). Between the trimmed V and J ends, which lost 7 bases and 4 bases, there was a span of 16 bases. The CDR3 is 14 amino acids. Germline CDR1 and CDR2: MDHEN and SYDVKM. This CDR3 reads CASTRQAGSTEAFF. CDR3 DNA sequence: TGTGCCAGCACCCGCCAGGCAGGGAGCACTGAAGCTTTCTTT.

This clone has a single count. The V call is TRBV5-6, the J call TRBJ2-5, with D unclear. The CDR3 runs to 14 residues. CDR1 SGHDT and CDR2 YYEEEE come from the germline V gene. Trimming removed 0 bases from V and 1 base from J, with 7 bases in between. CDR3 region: CASSLAHPQETQYF. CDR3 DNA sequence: TGTGCCAGCAGCTTGGCACACCCCCAAGAGACCCAGTACTTC.

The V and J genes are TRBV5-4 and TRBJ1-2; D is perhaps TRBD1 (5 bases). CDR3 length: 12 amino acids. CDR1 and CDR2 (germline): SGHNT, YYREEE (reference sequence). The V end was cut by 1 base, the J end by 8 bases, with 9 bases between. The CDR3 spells CASSLIGGGYTF. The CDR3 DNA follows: TGTGCCAGCAGCTTGATCGGGGGAGGCTACACCTTC.

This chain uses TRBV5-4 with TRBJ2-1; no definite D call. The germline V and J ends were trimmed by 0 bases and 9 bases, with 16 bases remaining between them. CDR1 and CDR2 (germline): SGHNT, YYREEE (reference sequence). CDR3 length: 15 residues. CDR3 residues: CASSLDPTRLGEQFF. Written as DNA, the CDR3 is TGTGCCAGCAGCTTGGACCCGACAAGGCTAGGTGAGCAGTTCTTC.

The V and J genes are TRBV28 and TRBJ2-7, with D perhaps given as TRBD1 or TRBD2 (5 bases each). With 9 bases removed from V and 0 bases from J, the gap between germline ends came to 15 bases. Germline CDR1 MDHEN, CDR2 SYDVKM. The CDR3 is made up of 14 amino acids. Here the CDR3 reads CASRGESSSYEQYF. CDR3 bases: TGTGCCAGTCGAGGGGAATCGAGCTCCTACGAGCAGTACTTC.

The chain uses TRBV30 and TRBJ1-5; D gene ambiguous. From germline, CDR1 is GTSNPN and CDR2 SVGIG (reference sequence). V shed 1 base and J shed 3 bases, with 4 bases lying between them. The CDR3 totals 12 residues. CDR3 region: CAWSGTNQPQHF. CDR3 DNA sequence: TGTGCCTGGAGTGGGACCAATCAGCCCCAGCATTTT.

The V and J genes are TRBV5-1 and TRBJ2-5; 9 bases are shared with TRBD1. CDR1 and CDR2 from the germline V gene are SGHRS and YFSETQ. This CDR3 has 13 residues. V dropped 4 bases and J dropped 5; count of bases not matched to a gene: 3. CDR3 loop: CASSPGTGETQYF. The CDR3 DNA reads TGCGCCAGCAGCCCCGGGACAGGGGAGACCCAGTACTTC.

CDR3 amino acids: CAWSTMSNQPQHF. The CDR3, as DNA: TGTGCCTGGAGTACGATGAGCAATCAGCCCCAGCATTTT. The chain has TRBV30 and TRBJ1-5; no firm D call. This CDR3 comprises 13 residues. Trimming pared 2 bases from V and 1 base from J, leaving 6 bases between. Germline V CDR1 and CDR2: GTSNPN, SVGIG (reference sequence). Full variable domain (outside the CDR3, taken from reference TRBV30 and TRBJ1-5): SQTIHQWPATLVQPVGSPLSLECTVEGTSNPNLYWYRQAAGRGLQLLFYSVGIGQISSEVPQNLSASRPQDRQFILSSKKLLLSDSGFYLCAWSTMSNQPQHFGDGTRLSIL.

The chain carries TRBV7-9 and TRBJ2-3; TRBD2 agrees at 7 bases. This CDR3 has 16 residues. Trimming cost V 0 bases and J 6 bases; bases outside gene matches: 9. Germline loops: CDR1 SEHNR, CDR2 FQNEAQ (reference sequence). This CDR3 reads CASSLASLAGGDTQYF. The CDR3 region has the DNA TGTGCCAGCAGCTTAGCGTCGCTAGCCGGGGGGGATACGCAGTATTTT.

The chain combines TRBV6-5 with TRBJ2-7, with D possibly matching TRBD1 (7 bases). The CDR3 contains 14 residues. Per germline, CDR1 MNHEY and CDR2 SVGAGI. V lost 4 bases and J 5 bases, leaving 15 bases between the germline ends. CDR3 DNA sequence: TGTGCCAGCAGTTTACGGGGGACAGCAAACGAGCAGTACTTC. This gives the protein CASSLRGTANEQYF.

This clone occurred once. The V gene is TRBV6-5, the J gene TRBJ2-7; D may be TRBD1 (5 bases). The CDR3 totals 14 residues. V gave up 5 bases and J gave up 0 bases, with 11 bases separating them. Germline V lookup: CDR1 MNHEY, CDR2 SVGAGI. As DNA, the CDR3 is TGTGCCAGCAGTCCCTCACAGGCCTCCTACGAGCAGTACTTC. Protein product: CASSPSQASYEQYF.